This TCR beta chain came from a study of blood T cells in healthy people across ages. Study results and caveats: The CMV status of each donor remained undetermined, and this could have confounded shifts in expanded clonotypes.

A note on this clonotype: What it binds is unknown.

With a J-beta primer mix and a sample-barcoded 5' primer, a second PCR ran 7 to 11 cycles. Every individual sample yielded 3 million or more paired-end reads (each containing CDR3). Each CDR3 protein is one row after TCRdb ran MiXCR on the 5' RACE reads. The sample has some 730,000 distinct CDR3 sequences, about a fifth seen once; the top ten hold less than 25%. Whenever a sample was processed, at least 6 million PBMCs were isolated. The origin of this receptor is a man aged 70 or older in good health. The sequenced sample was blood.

The CDR3 DNA reads as TGTGCCAGCAGATCCATCGTTCAGACTGAAGCTTTCTTT. It encodes CASRSIVQTEAFF. The chain combines TRBV7-2 with TRBJ1-1; D gene ambiguous. Trimming removed 6 bases from V and 5 bases from J, with 13 bases in between. The germline V gene encodes CDR1 SGHTA and CDR2 FQGNSA. This CDR3 is built from 13 residues.